This T cell receptor (beta chain) was identified in a study of CD8+ T cells in alopecia areata. Study-level background: In an open-label trial, patients got 5 to 10 mg tofacitinib twice daily. People stayed on tofacitinib for 6 to 18 months, then stopped the drug for 6 months. Regarding the study as a whole: Possibly as an HLA-related effect, TCR sharing across patients appeared less clear than in mice.

On this clone: Its antigen is currently unknown.

RNA extraction was followed by reverse transcription into cDNA, which acted as the sequencing template. Assay used: immunoSEQ multiplex PCR; TCRdb lists only in-frame clones, some missing. This table has 45,000 to 70,000 clones, around 96% appearing once. PBMCs, the starting material, were the source of sorted CD4+ and CD8+ T cells. This CDR3 is 14 amino acids long. The V gene's germline CDR1 is SGDLS and CDR2 YYNGEE. Trimming took 4 bases from V and 1 from J, leaving 11 bases between them. The sequence derives from a human donor with alopecia areata. This specimen was CD8+ T cells sorted from blood, taken at week 0. The V and J genes are TRBV9 and TRBJ2-5; D not resolved. The CDR3 DNA reads as TGTGCCAGCAGCCCCCCAAACCTCCAAGAGACCCAGTACTTC. This sequence encodes CASSPPNLQETQYF.